The 8 T cell receptor beta chains listed next were all sequenced from one sample in a study of blood T cell repertoires in COVID-19. Sequencing was performed with immunoSEQ multiplex PCR; in TCRdb, only in-frame clones are kept and a portion is missing. Found here are some 180,000 clones, approximately 90% of them singletons; the top ten hold 6%. The material sequenced was peripheral blood. The receptors come from a man aged 35 to 55 with active or convalescent COVID-19.

The V call is TRBV6-2 or TRBV6-3, the J call TRBJ1-1, with TRBD1 identical over 7 bases. Trimming at V came to 1 base and at J to 5 bases, leaving 1 base not matched to a gene. There are 13 residues in the CDR3. Germline CDR1 reads MNHEY; CDR2 reads SVGEGT. DNA of the CDR3: TGTGCCAGCAGTTACTACAGGGGAACTGAAGCTTTCTTT. Amino acids: CASSYYRGTEAFF.

J is TRBJ2-5 and V is TRBV7-2; 13 bases map to TRBD2. In germline, CDR1 is SGHTA, CDR2 FQGNSA. This CDR3 contains 16 residues. V dropped 5 bases and J dropped 2; count of bases not matched to a gene: 5. The CDR3: CASSHGLAGVQETQYF. CDR3 bases: TGTGCCAGCAGCCATGGACTAGCGGGGGTACAAGAGACCCAGTACTTC.

V is TRBV18 and J is TRBJ2-1; TRBD2 matches 10 bases. V lost 3 bases to trimming and J lost 8 bases; unmatched junction nucleotides: 16. The CDR3 totals 18 residues. The germline V gene has CDR1 KGHSH and CDR2 LQKENI. The CDR3 is CASSPLRPALAGSDEQFF. Written as DNA, the CDR3 is TGTGCCAGCTCACCCTTAAGACCGGCACTAGCGGGATCCGATGAGCAGTTCTTC.

This clone was recorded only once. The chain couples TRBV7-2 to TRBJ1-2; 8 positions agree with TRBD1. Trimming removed 5 bases from V and 3 bases from J; junction bases left unmatched: 5. Per the germline V gene, CDR1 is SGHTA and CDR2 is FQGNSA. The CDR3 has 14 amino acids. The CDR3 sequence is CASSRTGSDYGYTF. CDR3 DNA: TGTGCCAGCAGCCGGACAGGGTCTGACTATGGCTACACCTTC.

The gene calls are TRBV5-1 and TRBJ1-1, with 7 bases that match TRBD1. The V segment lost 0 bases and the J segment 2 bases; nucleotides outside the gene matches: 7. CDR1 and CDR2 (germline): SGHRS, YFSETQ. The CDR3 length is 16 residues. The chain's CDR3 is CASSLEARGKNTEAFF. The CDR3 region has the DNA TGCGCCAGCAGCTTGGAAGCCAGGGGGAAAAACACTGAAGCTTTCTTT. Together with reference TRBV5-1 and TRBJ1-1, the CDR3 gives the full variable domain: KAGVTQTPRYLIKTRGQQVTLSCSPISGHRSVSWYQQTPGQGLQFLFEYFSETQRNKGNFPGRFSGRQFSNSRSEMNVSTLELGDSALYLCASSLEARGKNTEAFFGQGTRLTVV.

The V gene is TRBV19, the J gene TRBJ2-7, with 7 bases identical to TRBD1. The CDR3 is 16 amino acids. The junction had 13 bases not matched to a gene; V was cut back by 3 bases and J by 5 bases. Germline V gene lookup returns CDR1 LNHDA and CDR2 SQIVND (reference sequence). The CDR3 loop is CASSIKGAYDPHEQYF. The CDR3 DNA sequence: TGTGCCAGTAGTATTAAGGGGGCCTATGATCCCCACGAGCAGTACTTC.

The chain links TRBV5-5 to TRBJ2-1; 8 bases are a match to TRBD2. Unmatched junction bases numbered 17, after V lost 4 bases and J lost 2 bases. CDR1 and CDR2 from the germline V gene are SGHKS and YYEKEE (reference sequence). The CDR3 has 19 residues. As DNA, the CDR3 is TGTGCCAGCAGCCCCGAGACTAGCGTCAGAGAATCCACCTACAATGAGCAGTTCTTC. It translates to CASSPETSVRESTYNEQFF.

V usage is TRBV3-1 (or the pseudogene TRBV3-2) and J usage is TRBJ2-1, with 9 positions matching TRBD2. The V gene end was trimmed by 1 base and the J gene end by 5 bases; junction bases not matched to a gene: 6. Germline V gene data show CDR1 as LGHDT and CDR2 as YNNKEL (reference sequence). The CDR3 runs to 16 residues. The CDR3 DNA reads TGTGCCAGCAGCCAAGCAGGGGCTAGCGGGAACAATGAGCAGTTCTTC. It translates to CASSQAGASGNNEQFF.